The 3 T cell receptor beta chains reported below all come from one sample, sequenced in a study of shared clonotypes between healthy human individuals. The protocol was immunoSEQ multiplex PCR, while the TCRdb copy is restricted to in-frame clones and leaves out a portion. The sample records 700,000 or so clones, about three quarters being singletons. Sequenced material: memory CD4+ T cells sorted from blood. The subset here: CD45RA-negative fraction. The receptors stem from a woman aged 25-40 years in good health.

V usage is TRBV13 and J usage is TRBJ2-7; D ambiguous. Germline V gives CDR1 PRHDT, CDR2 FYEKMQ (reference sequence). V was cut by 5 bases and J by 9 bases, with 11 bases left in between. The CDR3 is made up of 11 amino acids. The CDR3 protein is CASSKIIGQYF. The CDR3 DNA sequence: TGTGCCAGCAGCAAGATTATTGGGCAGTACTTC.

This sequence joins TRBV15 and TRBJ2-7, with D perhaps TRBD1 or TRBD2 (5 bases each). Germline lookup yields CDR1 LNHNV and CDR2 YYDKDF (reference sequence). Between the trimmed V and J ends, which lost 0 bases and 7 bases, there was a span of 19 bases. CDR3 size: 16 residues. In DNA form, the CDR3 reads TGTGCCACCAGCAGAGATGCGGTTGGCGAGGGGAGAGAGCAGTACTTC. Protein: CATSRDAVGEGREQYF.

The chain links TRBV7-9 to TRBJ2-5; D may correspond to TRBD1 or TRBD2 (5 bases each). This CDR3 is 14 amino acids long. Germline-derived CDR1 and CDR2 are SEHNR and FQNEAQ (reference sequence). The ends were cut back, 9 bases at V and 4 bases at J, with 18 bases in the middle. For the CDR3, the DNA is TGTGCCAGTCACCGGGGCCAAACAGGAGAGACCCAGTACTTC. It translates to CASHRGQTGETQYF.